This T cell receptor (beta chain) is drawn from a study of blood T cell repertoires in COVID-19. Repertoires were generated with immunoSEQ multiplex PCR, while TCRdb's copy carries only in-frame clones and drops some. The sample has 180,000 or so clones; roughly 86% are singletons. The CDR3 has 17 residues. V lost 4 bases, J lost 5 bases, and 9 bases stayed unmatched. CDR1 and CDR2 (germline): MNHEY, SMNVEV (reference sequence). The sequence was collected from a man aged 18 to 30 with active or convalescent COVID-19. The material sequenced was peripheral blood. The rearrangement uses TRBV27 and TRBJ2-5, with 14 positions matching TRBD2. CDR3 nucleotide sequence: TGTGCCAGCAGTTCTGGACTAGCGGGAGGCCGGGGGGAGACCCAGTACTTC. This sequence encodes CASSSGLAGGRGETQYF.